The T cell receptor beta chain described here comes from a study of siplizumab effects on memory and regulatory T cells. Whole-study findings and limits: Left unconfirmed was the suppressive function of proliferating Tregs from siplizumab cultures. Researchers could map only a minor fraction of alloreactive clones to unstimulated subsets.

Generated by immunoSEQ multiplex PCR, the TCRdb table keeps only in-frame clones and is missing some. Among roughly 93,000 clones, just under 95% were seen once, and the ten largest hold around 1.5%. As for this clone: The antigen remains undetermined.

The sequence derives from a human donor in good health. The material sequenced was non-Treg CD4+ T cells sorted from blood.

Written as DNA, the CDR3 is TGTGCCAGCAGTATAACGGGGGATGAGCAGTTCTTC. Its translation is CASSITGDEQFF. The chain employs TRBV6-1 and TRBJ2-1; possible D gene TRBD2, 6 bases. Looked up from germline, CDR1 is MNHNS and CDR2 is SASEGT. The CDR3 totals 12 residues. With 5 bases removed from V and 8 bases from J, the gap between germline ends came to 10 bases.